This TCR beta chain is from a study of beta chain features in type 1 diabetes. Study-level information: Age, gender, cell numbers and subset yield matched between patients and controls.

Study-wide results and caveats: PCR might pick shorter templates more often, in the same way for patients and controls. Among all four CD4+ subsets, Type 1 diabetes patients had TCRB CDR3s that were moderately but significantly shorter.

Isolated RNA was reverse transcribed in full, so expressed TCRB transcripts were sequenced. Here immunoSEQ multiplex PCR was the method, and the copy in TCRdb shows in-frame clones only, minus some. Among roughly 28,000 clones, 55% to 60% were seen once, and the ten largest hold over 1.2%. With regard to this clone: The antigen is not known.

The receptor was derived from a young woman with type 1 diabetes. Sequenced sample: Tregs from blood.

The CDR3 DNA reads as TGTGCCAGTAGTACAGATAGTAGCGGGCTTTACAATGAGCAGTTCTTC. Amino acid sequence: CASSTDSSGLYNEQFF. V is TRBV19 and J is TRBJ2-1, with 7 bases aligning to TRBD2. V dropped 4 bases and J dropped 4; count of bases not matched to a gene: 10. CDR3 length: 16 residues. The germline V gene encodes CDR1 LNHDA and CDR2 SQIVND (reference sequence).